The 29 T cell receptor beta chains listed next were all sequenced from one sample in a study of T cells in Graves' hyperthyroidism and ophthalmopathy. RNA transcripts provided the source from which TCR beta CDR3 regions were amplified. The HTBI set primed first-round TCR CDR3 RT-PCR. TCRdb re-called the multiplex PCR reads through MiXCR, storing one row per CDR3 protein. The profile shows roughly 500,000 distinct CDR3 sequences, 40% to 50% of them singletons. Sequenced sample: peripheral blood or thyroid tissue (not recorded which). The receptors derive from an adult woman with Graves' disease, either hyperthyroidism or ophthalmopathy (not recorded which).

The CDR3: CASSLRTSGDYEQYF. The CDR3 DNA is TGTGCCAGCAGCTTGCGGACTAGCGGGGATTACGAGCAGTACTTC. This chain joins TRBV5-4 and TRBJ2-7; 12 nucleotides align to TRBD2. Per the germline V gene, CDR1 is SGHNT and CDR2 is YYREEE (reference sequence). This CDR3 comprises 15 residues. V was pared by 1 base and J by 4 bases, with 3 bases of the junction left unmatched.

This clonotype was observed many times. The chain joins TRBV10-2 to TRBJ1-1; D not resolved. Trimming stripped 1 base from V and 1 base from J, with 7 bases between. This CDR3 contains 14 residues. CDR1 WSHSY and CDR2 SAAADI come from the germline V gene. The CDR3 nucleotides are TGCGCCAGCAGTGAGTATGAGGGGAACACTGAAGCTTTCTTT. Translating it yields CASSEYEGNTEAFF.

The chain has TRBV14 and TRBJ1-3, with 8 nucleotides matching TRBD1. Unmatched junction bases numbered 4, after V lost 3 bases and J lost 0 bases. CDR1 is SGHDN, CDR2 FVKESK, per germline. This CDR3 has 16 residues. The DNA for the CDR3 is TGTGCCAGCAGCCATGGGACAGGCCTCTCTGGAAACACCATATATTTT. This sequence encodes CASSHGTGLSGNTIYF.

The chain carries TRBV7-2 and TRBJ2-5; 9 nucleotides align to TRBD2. Trimming took 5 bases from V and 4 from J; bases not matched to a gene: 11. The V gene's germline CDR1 is SGHTA and CDR2 FQGNSA. The CDR3 has 16 amino acids. DNA for the CDR3: TGTGCCAGCAGCCAGCGAGGCTTACTAGCGGGAGAGACCCAGTACTTC. Translated: CASSQRGLLAGETQYF.

This clonotype occurred many times. DNA for the CDR3: TGTGCCAGCAGTGAGGGGGACAGGGATCTAAACACCTTC. Translated: CASSEGDRDLNTF. The chain recombines TRBV2 with TRBJ1-2; 9 nucleotides line up with TRBD1. CDR1 is SNHLY, CDR2 FYNNEI, per germline. CDR3 length: 13 amino acids. After removal of 3 bases from V and 12 bases from J, the junction contained 8 bases not matched to a gene.

This clonotype was detected ten times or more. V gene TRBV2 combines with J gene TRBJ1-2; D is ambiguous. Per germline, CDR1 SNHLY and CDR2 FYNNEI. V lost 5 bases to trimming and J lost 4 bases, with 8 bases between them. There are 12 residues in the CDR3. This CDR3 is CASSTVSYGYTF. CDR3 nucleotide sequence: TGTGCCAGCAGTACGGTTTCCTATGGCTACACCTTC.

The V and J genes are TRBV20-1 and TRBJ1-2, with TRBD1 identical over 9 bases. The CDR3 spans 14 residues. Trimming at V came to 0 bases and at J to 8 bases, leaving 7 bases not matched to a gene. Germline-derived CDR1 and CDR2 are DFQATT and SNEGSKA (reference sequence). The CDR3 loop reads CSARDRDRVQGYTF. CDR3 nucleotide sequence: TGCAGTGCTAGAGACCGGGACAGGGTGCAGGGCTACACCTTC.

This clonotype has more than one count but fewer than ten. V and J are TRBV28 and TRBJ2-5; 7 bases agree with TRBD2. The V gene end was trimmed by 4 bases and the J gene end by 7 bases; junction bases not matched to a gene: 9. The CDR3 has 14 residues. Germline CDR1 MDHEN, CDR2 SYDVKM. CDR3 sequence reads: CASSSGTIIATQYF. In DNA form, the CDR3 reads TGTGCCAGCAGTTCCGGGACTATCATAGCGACCCAGTACTTC.

V gene TRBV29-1 combines with J gene TRBJ2-7, with D possibly matching TRBD2 (6 bases). Near its end, the DNA agrees better with TRBJ2-1, so the J call may be wrong. The germline V gene encodes CDR1 SQVTM and CDR2 ANQGSEA. The length of the CDR3 is 13 residues. CDR3: CSVGGAGYNEQFF. In DNA, the CDR3 is TGCAGCGTGGGGGGAGCCGGCTACAATGAGCAGTTCTTC.

The gene calls are TRBV10-3 and TRBJ2-3; D is ambiguous. The germline CDR1 and CDR2 sequences are ENHRY and SYGVKD. V was cut by 3 bases and J by 1 base, with 8 bases left in between. The CDR3 loop spans 14 amino acids. The CDR3 loop reads CAISDSVGTDTQYF. The CDR3 bases are TGTGCCATCAGTGATTCAGTTGGCACAGATACGCAGTATTTT.

This chain joins TRBV20-1 and TRBJ2-7; TRBD2 is a possible D gene (6 bases). V lost 2 bases and J lost 7, with 21 bases in between. The germline V gene has CDR1 DFQATT and CDR2 SNEGSKA (reference sequence). The CDR3 runs 15 residues. The DNA for the CDR3 is TGCAGTGCTAGAATACCGGGAGCAGTTGTGCGGGAGCAGTACTTC. Translating it yields CSARIPGAVVREQYF.

This clonotype was recorded a few times. The genes are TRBV3-1 and TRBJ1-4; D is unresolved. The V gene lost 1 base and the J gene lost 8 bases, with 11 bases spanning the gap. This CDR3 region has 14 residues. Germline V lookup: CDR1 LGHDT, CDR2 YNNKEL (reference sequence). Here the CDR3 DNA reads TGTGCCAGCAGCCAAGCGGGGAAGTACGAAAAACTGTTTTTT. It yields the protein CASSQAGKYEKLFF.

V is TRBV29-1 and J is TRBJ2-6; 8 bases are a match to TRBD1. In germline, CDR1 is SQVTM, CDR2 ANQGSEA. V was clipped by 6 bases and J by 4 bases; unmatched bases: 5. This CDR3 is built from 14 residues. CDR3 sequence (DNA): TGCAGCGTGAAACAGGGGGTGGGGGCCAACGTCCTGACTTTC. It encodes CSVKQGVGANVLTF.

V usage is TRBV10-3 and J usage is TRBJ2-2; D uncertain. The CDR3 consists of 14 residues. CDR1 and CDR2 (germline): ENHRY, SYGVKD. The V end lost 8 bases, the J end lost 1 base, and 11 bases lay between the germline ends. The CDR3 DNA reads as TGTGCCATCTCGTCGGCGCAGAACACCGGGGAGCTGTTTTTT. This sequence encodes CAISSAQNTGELFF.

This chain uses TRBV7-9 with TRBJ2-3; 8 bases are shared with TRBD2. Germline V gene sequence: CDR1 SEHNR, CDR2 FQNEAQ (reference sequence). The ends lost 6 bases at V and 5 bases at J; junction bases unmatched: 10. The CDR3 sequence is 15 residues long. The CDR3 nucleotides read TGTGCCAGCAGTCGGGAGGGCCTCGCGGGAGATACGCAGTATTTT. Translating it yields CASSREGLAGDTQYF.

This clonotype has just a few counts. The chain links TRBV2 to TRBJ2-5; 8 bases match TRBD2. This CDR3 has 13 residues. CDR1 and CDR2 (germline): SNHLY, FYNNEI. J gave up 4 bases and V 8 bases, and 6 bases lay outside the gene matches. DNA of the CDR3: TGTGCCAGCCGAAGCGGGAGAGGAGAGACCCAGTACTTC. Residues: CASRSGRGETQYF. The full variable domain, its missing parts supplied by reference TRBV2 and TRBJ2-5, is EPEVTQTPSHQVTQMGQEVILRCVPISNHLYFYWYRQILGQKVEFLVSFYNNEISEKSEIFDDQFSVERPDGSNFTLKIRSTKLEDSAMYFCASRSGRGETQYFGPGTRLLVL.

In its sample, this clonotype was seen many times. This chain links TRBV12-3 or TRBV12-4 with TRBJ1-5; D is ambiguous. V was cut by 6 bases and J by 5 bases, with 11 bases left in between. The CDR3 spans 13 residues. CDR3 in DNA: TGTGCCAGCAGCCGGGCCAGCGATCAGCCCCAGCATTTT. Encoded protein: CASSRASDQPQHF.

J is TRBJ1-1 and V is TRBV5-1; D not resolved. Trimming stripped 1 base from V and 4 bases from J, with 11 bases between. The CDR3 contains 14 residues. The germline gives CDR1 SGHRS, CDR2 YFSETQ. The CDR3 nucleotides are TGCGCCAGCAGCTTGTTGGGGTTGTTCACTGAAGCTTTCTTT. Translating gives CASSLLGLFTEAFF.

The genes are TRBV29-1 and TRBJ1-1; D remains ambiguous. Trimming shortened V by 3 bases and J by 5 bases, and 13 bases separated the two germline ends. Germline CDR1 reads SQVTM; CDR2 reads ANQGSEA. The CDR3 length is 13 residues. The chain's CDR3 is CSVEDQVRTEAFF. CDR3 DNA: TGCAGCGTTGAGGACCAGGTGAGGACTGAAGCTTTCTTT.

This clonotype appeared many times. This rearrangement joins TRBV24-1 to TRBJ2-2; 8 nucleotides line up with TRBD2. The germline gives CDR1 KGHDR, CDR2 SFDVKD. Trimming at V came to 0 bases and at J to 4 bases, leaving 3 bases not matched to a gene. The CDR3 consists of 16 residues. The CDR3 nucleotides read TGTGCCACCAGTGATTTGCAGGGACTAGGCACCGGGGAGCTGTTTTTT. The encoded protein is CATSDLQGLGTGELFF.

This clonotype was detected once. The rearrangement uses TRBV19 and TRBJ2-1, with D perhaps given as TRBD1 or TRBD2 (7 bases each). There are 16 residues in the CDR3. V was clipped by 6 bases and J by 0 bases, with 15 bases between them. Germline V gives CDR1 LNHDA, CDR2 SQIVND (reference sequence). CDR3 nucleotide sequence: TGTGCCAGTAGCCTCCAGGGGGGGGCCTCCTACAATGAGCAGTTCTTC. This encodes CASSLQGGASYNEQFF.

At least ten counts were recorded for this clonotype. The CDR3 sequence is CASSVGGAGVPHEQYF. In DNA, the CDR3 is TGTGCCAGCAGCGTGGGGGGGGCGGGAGTCCCCCACGAGCAGTACTTC. The chain combines TRBV9 with TRBJ2-7; tentative D call: TRBD2 (7 bases). The CDR3 runs 16 residues. V was shortened by 2 bases and J by 5 bases, with 20 bases between the two germline ends. CDR1 SGDLS and CDR2 YYNGEE come from the germline V gene.

In its sample, this clonotype was seen many times. The gene calls are TRBV7-2 and TRBJ1-5; D unresolved. Germline V gene data show CDR1 as SGHTA and CDR2 as FQGNSA. The CDR3 spans 12 residues. The germline V and J ends were trimmed by 3 bases and 6 bases, with 6 bases remaining between them. In DNA form, the CDR3 reads TGTGCCAGCAGCTTCGGGGTTCAGCCCCAGCATTTT. As protein: CASSFGVQPQHF. Using reference TRBV7-2 and TRBJ1-5 for the parts outside the CDR3, the full variable domain is GAGVSQSPSNKVTEKGKDVELRCDPISGHTALYWYRQSLGQGLEFLIYFQGNSAPDKSGLPSDRFSAERTGGSVSTLTIQRTQQEDSAVYLCASSFGVQPQHFGDGTRLSIL.

This chain joins TRBV2 and TRBJ1-5; D possibly corresponds to TRBD1 (5 bases). Trimming cost V 2 bases and J 6 bases, with 11 bases left between them. Germline assignment: CDR1 SNHLY and CDR2 FYNNEI. This CDR3 is built from 14 residues. CDR3 protein: CASSEFSGLQPQHF. The CDR3, as DNA: TGTGCCAGCAGTGAATTCTCAGGGCTTCAGCCCCAGCATTTT.

The chain uses TRBV10-3 and TRBJ2-5, with a weak D call TRBD1 (6 bases). Trimming took off 3 bases at V and 7 bases at J, with 9 bases between the two ends. The CDR3 loop spans 12 amino acids. Germline V gene sequence: CDR1 ENHRY, CDR2 SYGVKD. CDR3 DNA: TGTGCCATCAGTGAAGAAGGGGGGACCCAGTACTTC. It specifies CAISEEGGTQYF.

This chain's CDR3 is CASSSRQPNQPQHF. CDR3 DNA: TGTGCCAGCAGCTCGCGACAGCCGAATCAGCCCCAGCATTTT. The chain couples TRBV7-2 to TRBJ1-5; D is possibly TRBD1 (5 bases). The V gene lost 4 bases and the J gene lost 4 bases, with 11 bases spanning the gap. Germline V gene lookup returns CDR1 SGHTA and CDR2 FQGNSA. This CDR3 spans 14 amino acids.

The rearrangement joins TRBV10-3 to TRBJ2-2; tentatively, D is TRBD2 (6 bases). Germline V lookup: CDR1 ENHRY, CDR2 SYGVKD. V lost 3 bases, J lost 4 bases, and 18 bases lay in between. The CDR3 is made up of 17 amino acids. The CDR3 loop reads CAISDNHRLGGTGELFF. CDR3 sequence (DNA): TGTGCCATCAGTGACAACCACCGACTAGGCGGCACCGGGGAGCTGTTTTTT.

This clonotype was counted ten times or more. The chain recombines TRBV6-5 with TRBJ2-7; no clear D gene. CDR3 length: 15 amino acids. V lost 2 bases, J lost 2 bases, and 13 bases lay in between. The V gene's germline CDR1 is MNHEY and CDR2 SVGAGI. In DNA, the CDR3 is TGTGCCAGCAGTTACGTGGAGTATAGAGCCTACGAGCAGTACTTC. Residues: CASSYVEYRAYEQYF.

This chain links TRBV4-1 with TRBJ1-5; 9 nucleotides align to TRBD1. The V gene's germline CDR1 is MGHRA and CDR2 YSYEKL. The J segment lost 4 bases and the V segment lost 1 base, leaving 8 bases of the junction unmatched. CDR3 length: 17 amino acids. CDR3 coding DNA: TGCGCCAGCAGCCAAGTAGGAGGACAGGGGACAAATCAGCCCCAGCATTTT. Its translation: CASSQVGGQGTNQPQHF.